The sequence of this TCR beta chain was determined in a study of T-cell reconstitution after alpha-beta-depleted transplantation in children. Germline CDR1 reads SEHNR; CDR2 reads FQNEAQ (reference sequence). Trimming removed 0 bases at V and 9 bases at J, with 9 bases between. CDR3 length: 13 residues. This clonotype was seen a few times. Unique molecular identifiers were built into the TCRbeta library. One entry per CDR3 protein results from TCRdb running MiXCR on the PCR reads. This table has roughly 500,000 distinct CDR3 sequences, approximately 16% appearing once. The genes are TRBV7-9 and TRBJ2-1; TRBD2 is a possible D gene (5 bases). The specimen comprised PBMCs from the stem cell graft donor, sampled from the stem cell graft. The TCR was taken from a human donor who donated a stem cell graft to a child with acute lymphoblastic leukemia. The CDR3 bases are TGTGCCAGCAGCTTAGCGTACGGGGTTGAGCAGTTCTTC. It encodes CASSLAYGVEQFF.